The entry below describes one T cell receptor (beta chain). Its antigen is not yet known. No base quality information exists; no much larger clone differs at one position. At the junction V is shortened by 6 bases and J by 0 bases, with 15 bases in between. The CDR3 measures 17 amino acids from cysteine to phenylalanine. Left in the record is the CDR3 DNA by itself, 51 bases read in frame from the first base. Via the germline V gene, CDR1 is KGHSH and CDR2 LQKENI. Library construction relied on the immunoSEQ multiplex PCR assay. TCRdb took this table from immuneACCESS and kept in-frame rearrangements with V and J called. Such tables lack part of the clones; where checked against another copy, unresolved V genes explain under half of the gap, and the rest is unexplained. The sample contains some 87,000 clones, around 96% of them found a single time. Clones ranked in the top ten supply more than 0.85% of the sample.

This specimen belongs to a study of T cell changes during pregnancy in multiple sclerosis (dated 2019 in TCRdb). Regarding the study in general: Changes in the T cell repertoire over the course of pregnancy were examined in this study in women with multiple sclerosis.

The sequence joins TRBV18 to TRBJ2-6, with an unclear D gene assignment. The receptor was derived from a female donor with multiple sclerosis, enrolled in a pregnancy study. This sample comprised peripheral blood, obtained in the second trimester of pregnancy. The CDR3 protein sequence reads: CASSQEVPSSGANVLTF. The DNA reads TGTGCCAGCTCCCAGGAAGTTCCCTCCTCTGGGGCCAACGTCCTGACTTTC.